A single sample is the source of the 21 T cell receptor beta chains below, sequenced in a study of somatic mutations in cytotoxic T cells in rheumatoid arthritis. Some clones are missing from TCRdb's copy, which holds only in-frame ones; the method was immunoSEQ multiplex PCR. The repertoire has 15,000 to 20,000 clones, about four fifths of them found once; the top ten carry more than 15%. Material: CD8+ T cells sorted from blood. These receptor sequences come from a woman aged 45-65 years with rheumatoid arthritis.

This clone was counted a single time. The chain is built from TRBV28 and TRBJ1-2; 10 nucleotides agree with TRBD1. Losses at the gene ends were 4 bases for V and 4 bases for J; bases not matched to a gene: 12. The CDR3 runs 17 residues. Germline assignment: CDR1 MDHEN and CDR2 SYDVKM. The CDR3: CASSSRATGGDGYGYTF. The CDR3 DNA follows: TGTGCCAGCAGTTCCCGGGCGACAGGGGGCGACGGCTATGGCTACACCTTC.

The chain has TRBV14 and TRBJ2-5, with a possible D match to TRBD2 (6 bases). There are 14 residues in the CDR3. CDR1 and CDR2 from the germline V gene are SGHDN and FVKESK. V shed 0 bases and J shed 5 bases, with 10 bases lying between them. The DNA for the CDR3 is TGTGCCAGCAGCCAAGATGGGGGGTCGGAGACCCAGTACTTC. It translates to CASSQDGGSETQYF.

The rearrangement joins TRBV10-3 to TRBJ2-7; the D gene is possibly TRBD1 (6 bases). The CDR3 extends over 13 amino acids. Germline loops: CDR1 ENHRY, CDR2 SYGVKD. Trimming took 7 bases from V and 2 from J, leaving 12 bases between them. The CDR3 coding sequence is TGTGCCATCAAACAGGGTGGACCCTACGAGCAGTACTTC. Its protein product is CAIKQGGPYEQYF.

V is TRBV29-1 and J is TRBJ1-1; 9 bases align to TRBD1. This CDR3 contains 13 residues. Germline V lookup: CDR1 SQVTM, CDR2 ANQGSEA. The trim removed 6 bases at V and 3 bases at J, leaving 5 bases unmatched. DNA of the CDR3: TGCAGCGTACCCCGGACAGGGGACACTGAAGCTTTCTTT. Translated: CSVPRTGDTEAFF.

The chain carries TRBV7-6 and TRBJ2-5, with 16 bases identical to TRBD2. The CDR3 totals 17 residues. With 4 bases clipped from V and 3 bases from J, the junction kept 5 bases outside the gene matches. Per the germline V gene, CDR1 is SGHVS and CDR2 is FNYEAQ. DNA of the CDR3: TGTGCCAGCAGCTCGGGACTAGCGGGGGGGGGTGAAGAGACCCAGTACTTC. This gives the protein CASSSGLAGGGEETQYF.

This chain joins TRBV28 and TRBJ2-2; 7 positions agree with TRBD2. CDR3 length equals 15 residues. V was pared by 1 base and J by 5 bases, with 4 bases of the junction left unmatched. From germline, CDR1 is MDHEN and CDR2 SYDVKM. The CDR3 DNA follows: TGTGCCAGCAGTTTATTTCGGGAGGTAACCGGGGAGCTGTTTTTT. This gives the protein CASSLFREVTGELFF. The entire variable domain, with the rest obtained from reference TRBV28 and TRBJ2-2, is as follows: DVKVTQSSRYLVKRTGEKVFLECVQDMDHENMFWYRQDPGLGLRLIYFSYDVKMKEKGDIPEGYSVSREKKERFSLILESASTNQTSMYLCASSLFREVTGELFFGEGSRLTVL.

This clone was seen more than once but under ten times. The chain couples TRBV11-2 to TRBJ2-7; TRBD1 aligns across 7 bases. Germline values: CDR1 SGHAT, CDR2 FQNNGV. V gave up 5 bases and J gave up 1 base; unmatched junction bases: 8. This CDR3 comprises 15 residues. In DNA, the CDR3 is TGTGCCAGCAGCCCCCGACAGGGCTTATCCTACGAGCAGTACTTC. Amino acids: CASSPRQGLSYEQYF.

The V and J genes are TRBV4-1 and TRBJ2-7; 9 positions agree with TRBD1. The CDR3 covers 16 residues. Germline V gene data show CDR1 as MGHRA and CDR2 as YSYEKL. Unmatched junction bases numbered 6, after V lost 0 bases and J lost 3 bases. CDR3 in DNA: TGCGCCAGCAGCCAAGATCGGGACAGGGTAGGCTACGAGCAGTACTTC. Translating it yields CASSQDRDRVGYEQYF.

The chain joins TRBV27 to TRBJ1-1; D remains unclear. The germline V gene encodes CDR1 MNHEY and CDR2 SMNVEV (reference sequence). Trimming shortened V by 4 bases and J by 1 base, and 7 bases separated the two germline ends. The length of the CDR3 is 13 residues. CDR3 coding DNA: TGTGCCAGCAGTTCCGGTACGAACACTGAAGCTTTCTTT. This encodes CASSSGTNTEAFF.

This clone was recorded a few times. The chain joins TRBV14 to TRBJ1-1, with D hard to call. V was pared by 1 base and J by 6 bases, with 6 bases between. The CDR3 covers 12 residues. Germline V gene data show CDR1 as SGHDN and CDR2 as FVKESK. This CDR3 reads CASSQGFAEAFF. CDR3 DNA sequence: TGTGCCAGCAGCCAAGGGTTCGCTGAAGCTTTCTTT. The variable domain in full, with the rest retrieved from reference TRBV14 and TRBJ1-1, is EAGVTQFPSHSVIEKGQTVTLRCDPISGHDNLYWYRRVMGKEIKFLLHFVKESKQDESGMPNNRFLAERTGGTYSTLKVQPAELEDSGVYFCASSQGFAEAFFGQGTRLTVV.

The CDR3 DNA reads as TGTGCCAGCAGCGAATGGGGGGCCGAGGAGACCCAGTACTTC. Translation: CASSEWGAEETQYF. The rearrangement joins TRBV14 to TRBJ2-5; either TRBD1 or TRBD2 may supply D (6 bases each). Trimming took 5 bases from V and 5 from J, leaving 15 bases between them. The CDR3 spans 14 residues. CDR1 is SGHDN, CDR2 FVKESK, per germline.

The chain recombines TRBV9 with TRBJ2-5; D might be TRBD1 or TRBD2, each matching 6 bases. The V end lost 5 bases, the J end lost 1 base, and 15 bases lay between the germline ends. Germline values: CDR1 SGDLS, CDR2 YYNGEE. This CDR3 region has 15 residues. The CDR3 sequence: CASRQGSGAQETQYF. In DNA, the CDR3 is TGTGCCAGCAGGCAGGGGTCGGGGGCCCAAGAGACCCAGTACTTC.

This clone was found a few times. The chain recombines TRBV7-3 with TRBJ2-7; 11 bases are a match to TRBD2. V shed 5 bases and J 3 bases; nucleotides not matched to a gene: 9. Per germline, CDR1 SGHTA and CDR2 FQGTGA. The CDR3 is made up of 16 amino acids. CDR3 residues: CASSPGTSGLLYEQYF. CDR3 sequence (DNA): TGTGCCAGCAGCCCAGGGACTAGCGGATTGCTCTACGAGCAGTACTTC. The whole variable domain, filled in from reference TRBV7-3 and TRBJ2-7, reads GAGVSQTPSNKVTEKGKYVELRCDPISGHTALYWYRQSLGQGPEFLIYFQGTGAADDSGLPNDRFFAVRPEGSVSTLKIQRTERGDSAVYLCASSPGTSGLLYEQYFGPGTRLTVT.

This rearrangement joins TRBV5-6 to TRBJ2-1, with 10 bases lining up with TRBD2. From germline, CDR1 is SGHDT and CDR2 YYEEEE. V shed 5 bases and J 0 bases; nucleotides not matched to a gene: 8. The CDR3 is 17 amino acids. CDR3 nucleotides: TGTGCCAGCAGTTCATCCCCTAGCGGGAGCTCCTACAATGAGCAGTTCTTC. Translated: CASSSSPSGSSYNEQFF.

The CDR3 nucleotides are TGTGCCAGCAGCCCGCCCAGGAGTTCCTACGAGCAGTACTTC. Protein sequence: CASSPPRSSYEQYF. The chain is built from TRBV5-5 and TRBJ2-7; D is undetermined. Germline lookup yields CDR1 SGHKS and CDR2 YYEKEE (reference sequence). V lost 4 bases, J lost 1 base, and 12 bases lay in between. The CDR3 has 14 amino acids.

Here the CDR3 reads CASSFSSGSYEQYF. The CDR3 coding sequence is TGCGCCAGCAGCTTTTCCAGCGGGTCCTACGAGCAGTACTTC. V and J are TRBV5-1 and TRBJ2-7, with D possibly being TRBD2 (6 bases). V was clipped by 2 bases and J by 1 base, with 10 bases between them. Germline V gene sequence: CDR1 SGHRS, CDR2 YFSETQ. The CDR3 has 14 amino acids.

The V gene is TRBV6-5, the J gene TRBJ2-2; a weak D match, TRBD1 (6 bases). CDR3 length equals 12 residues. CDR1 and CDR2 from the germline V gene are MNHEY and SVGAGI. Trimming cost V 10 bases and J 5 bases, with 11 bases left between them. CDR3 nucleotides: TGTGCCATTTCAGGGGTAACCGGGGAGCTGTTTTTT. Translated: CAISGVTGELFF.

The rearrangement joins TRBV4-1 to TRBJ2-7, with 10 bases that match TRBD1. Germline values: CDR1 MGHRA, CDR2 YSYEKL. V lost 0 bases and J lost 6; bases outside the gene matches: 5. The CDR3 extends over 15 amino acids. Written as DNA, the CDR3 is TGCGCCAGCAGCCAAGAGGTTGGGACAGGGGTCGAGCAGTACTTC. Protein: CASSQEVGTGVEQYF.

This chain joins TRBV15 and TRBJ2-5, with TRBD2 identical over 15 bases. This CDR3 has 20 residues. Germline V CDR1 and CDR2: LNHNV, YYDKDF (reference sequence). V shed 4 bases, J shed 0 bases, and the junction held 12 bases outside the gene matches. DNA for the CDR3: TGTGCCACCAGCACCCCAGTGGATCGGACTAGCGGGGGGGACCAAGAGACCCAGTACTTC. Its translation is CATSTPVDRTSGGDQETQYF.

CDR3 sequence reads: CASSPRRWNYQETQYF. The CDR3 DNA reads TGTGCCAGCTCACCACGACGGTGGAACTACCAAGAGACCCAGTACTTC. V gene TRBV18 combines with J gene TRBJ2-5; unclear D gene. The germline V gene encodes CDR1 KGHSH and CDR2 LQKENI. V was cut by 1 base and J by 0 bases, with 12 bases left in between. The CDR3 consists of 16 residues.

The gene calls are TRBV5-1 and TRBJ2-1; D gene unclear. V was shortened by 4 bases and J by 6 bases, with 8 bases between the two germline ends. This CDR3 is 12 amino acids long. CDR1 and CDR2 (germline): SGHRS, YFSETQ. This chain's CDR3 is CASSASSNEQFF. Written as DNA, the CDR3 is TGCGCCAGCAGCGCCTCAAGCAATGAGCAGTTCTTC.